The clone carrying this T cell receptor beta chain was picked up many times. Its target is unknown. Trimming pared 6 bases from V and 0 bases from J, leaving 9 bases between. The CDR3 has 14 amino acids. The record originates from a study of T-cell reconstitution after alpha-beta-depleted transplantation in children. Study-wide findings and caveats: Surviving thymic progenitors and recipient T cells were the source of high TCRbeta diversity at day 60 in some patients. At the one-year point after transplant, T-cell counts and TCRbeta diversity were found to come mostly from T cells that had been newly produced. Reported findings indicate that, about two months after transplant, alpha-beta T cells came from several hundred expanded clones, which were derived from non-depleted graft cells.

Unique molecular identifiers were used to barcode this TCRbeta library. Using its own MiXCR run on the PCR reads, TCRdb lists one record per CDR3 protein. The repertoire holds around 600,000 distinct CDR3 sequences, 23% seen once, with over 12% in the top ten. This material consisted of PBMCs, mostly from graft donor cells, taken 360 days after TCRalphabeta/CD19-depleted stem cell transplant. The source of this sequence is a boy younger than two who had a stem cell transplant for acute myeloid leukemia, so the T cells may come from the graft donor. V usage is TRBV12-3 or TRBV12-4 and J usage is TRBJ1-5; D not certain. Here the CDR3 reads CASSQTVSNQPQHF. The DNA for the CDR3 is TGTGCCAGCAGCCAGACCGTTAGCAATCAGCCCCAGCATTTT.